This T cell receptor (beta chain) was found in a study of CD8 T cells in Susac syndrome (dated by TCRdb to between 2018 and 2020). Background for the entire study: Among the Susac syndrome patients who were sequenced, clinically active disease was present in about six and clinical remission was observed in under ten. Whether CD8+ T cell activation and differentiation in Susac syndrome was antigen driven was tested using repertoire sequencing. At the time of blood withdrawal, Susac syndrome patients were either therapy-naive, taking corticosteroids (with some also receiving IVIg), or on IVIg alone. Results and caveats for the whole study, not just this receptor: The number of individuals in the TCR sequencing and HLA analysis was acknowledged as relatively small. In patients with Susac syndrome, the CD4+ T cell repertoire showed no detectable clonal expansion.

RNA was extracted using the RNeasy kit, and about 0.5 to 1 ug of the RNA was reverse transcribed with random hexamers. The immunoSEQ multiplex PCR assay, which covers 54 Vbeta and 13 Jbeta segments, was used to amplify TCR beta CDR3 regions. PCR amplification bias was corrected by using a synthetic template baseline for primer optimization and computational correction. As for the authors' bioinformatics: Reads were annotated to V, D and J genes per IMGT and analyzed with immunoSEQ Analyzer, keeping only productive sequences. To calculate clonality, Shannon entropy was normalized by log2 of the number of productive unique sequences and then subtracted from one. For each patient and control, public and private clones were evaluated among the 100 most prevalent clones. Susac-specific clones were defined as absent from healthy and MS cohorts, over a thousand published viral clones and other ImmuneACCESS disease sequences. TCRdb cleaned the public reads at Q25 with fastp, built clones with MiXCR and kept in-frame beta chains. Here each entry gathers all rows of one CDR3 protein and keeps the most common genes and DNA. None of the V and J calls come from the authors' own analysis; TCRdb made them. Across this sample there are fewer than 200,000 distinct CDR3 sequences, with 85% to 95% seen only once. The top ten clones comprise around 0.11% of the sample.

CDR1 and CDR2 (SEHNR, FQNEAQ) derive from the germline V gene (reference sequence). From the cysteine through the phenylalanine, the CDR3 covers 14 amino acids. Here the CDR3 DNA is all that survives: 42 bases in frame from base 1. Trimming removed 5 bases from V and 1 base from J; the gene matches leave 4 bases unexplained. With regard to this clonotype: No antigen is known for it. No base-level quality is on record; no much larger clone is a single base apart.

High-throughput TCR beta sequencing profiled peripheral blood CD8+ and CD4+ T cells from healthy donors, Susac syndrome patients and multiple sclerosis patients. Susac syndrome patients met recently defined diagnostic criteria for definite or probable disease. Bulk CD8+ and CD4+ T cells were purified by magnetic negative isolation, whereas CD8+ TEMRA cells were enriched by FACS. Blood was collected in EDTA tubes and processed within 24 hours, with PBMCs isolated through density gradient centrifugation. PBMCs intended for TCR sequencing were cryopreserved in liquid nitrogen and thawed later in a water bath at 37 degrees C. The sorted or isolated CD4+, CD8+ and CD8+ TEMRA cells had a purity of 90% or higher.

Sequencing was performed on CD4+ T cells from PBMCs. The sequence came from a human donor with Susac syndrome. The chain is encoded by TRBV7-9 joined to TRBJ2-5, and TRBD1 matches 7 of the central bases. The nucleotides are TGTGCCAGCAGCCCGGGACAGATCCAAGAGACCCAGTACTTC. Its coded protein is CASSPGQIQETQYF.